The 21 T cell receptor beta chains in this list originate from one sample, sequenced in a study of tumor and adjacent non-tumor tissue in lung cancer. No cell sorting was done before RNA was extracted from the tissue. A modified ARM-PCR protocol with three rounds of nested PCR amplified TCRbeta. A single record per CDR3 protein comes from TCRdb applying MiXCR to the multiplex PCR reads. The sample records some 99,000 distinct CDR3 sequences, 75% being singletons. The sample taken for sequencing was lung tumor tissue. The receptors stem from a woman in her fifties or sixties with non-small cell lung cancer.

This clonotype has more than one count but fewer than ten. A junction end diverges from the germline sequence, so it may reflect a read error. The V and J genes are TRBV11-2 and TRBJ2-7; maybe TRBD2 (6 bases). The CDR3 sequence is 14 residues long. Per germline, CDR1 SGHAT and CDR2 FQNNGV. CDR3 nucleotide sequence: TGTGCCAGCAGTTGGGACTTCGGAGGATACGAGGAGTACTTC. This codes for CASSWDFGGYEEYF. The complete variable domain, with remaining parts taken from reference TRBV11-2 and TRBJ2-7, reads EAGVAQSPRYKIIEKRQSVAFWCNPISGHATLYWYQQILGQGPKLLIQFQNNGVVDDSQLPKDRFSAERLKGVDSTLKIQPAKLEDSAVYLCASSWDFGGYEEYFGPGTRLTVT.

With respect to this clonotype: This may stem from a read error, because a much larger clone lies one nucleotide away. The rearrangement joins TRBV28 to TRBJ1-5; possibly TRBD1 for D (6 bases). The CDR3 length is 14 residues. Looked up from germline, CDR1 is MDHEN and CDR2 is SYDVKM. V shed 6 bases and J shed 5 bases, with 14 bases lying between them. CDR3 in DNA: TGTGCCAGCAGCCACGGACAGTGGGATCAGCCCCAGCATTTT. Amino acids: CASSHGQWDQPQHF.

Of note for this clonotype: At one end, the junction sequence differs from germline, possibly due to a read error. The chain couples TRBV6-1 to TRBJ1-5; D gene uncertain. This CDR3 contains 17 residues. Germline V gives CDR1 MNHNS, CDR2 SASEGT. The CDR3 DNA is TGTGCCAGCAGTGAAGCCCATGGGAACTGCTTCAATCAGTCCCAGCATTTT. It codes for CASSEAHGNCFNQSQHF.

On this clonotype itself: A much bigger clone sits one base away, suggesting this may be a read error. The conserved phenylalanine or tryptophan normally closing the CDR3 is absent here, so this likely arose from a read error. The chain couples TRBV29-1 to TRBJ1-6; D might be TRBD1 (5 bases). The V gene's germline CDR1 is SQVTM and CDR2 ANQGSEA. V lost 0 bases to trimming and J lost 10 bases, with 13 bases between them. This CDR3 region has 14 residues. CDR3 DNA: TGCAGCGTTGAAGACGGGCAGGGACGATCACCCCTCCACTTA. Its translation: CSVEDGQGRSPLHL.

Of note for this clonotype: A junction boundary mismatches the germline segment, possibly from a read error. The rearrangement links TRBV11-3 to TRBJ2-1; 11 positions agree with TRBD2. The CDR3 covers 17 residues. CDR1 SGHNT and CDR2 YENEEA come from the germline V gene. The CDR3 region is CTSSLELTSGNHNGLFF. CDR3 nucleotide sequence: TGTACCAGCAGCTTAGAGTTGACTAGCGGGAACCACAATGGGCTGTTCTTC. The full variable domain, completed using reference TRBV11-3 and TRBJ2-1, is EAGVVQSPRYKIIEKKQPVAFWCNPISGHNTLYWYLQNLGQGPELLIRYENEEAVDDSQLPKDRFSAERLKGVDSTLKIQPAELGDSAVYLCTSSLELTSGNHNGLFFGPGTRLTVL.

V and J are TRBV6-2 or TRBV6-3 and TRBJ2-7; TRBD1 matches at 7 bases. Unmatched junction bases numbered 14, after V lost 7 bases and J lost 2 bases. CDR3 length: 16 amino acids. CDR1 and CDR2 from the germline V gene are MNHEY and SVGEGT. The CDR3 DNA reads as TGTGCCAGCACCTTGAATTCAGGGACAGTGACCTACGAGCAGTACTTC. This codes for CASTLNSGTVTYEQYF.

Of note for this clonotype: This may come from a read error, since a much larger clone is one base off. V is TRBV6-6 and J is TRBJ1-3; D gene uncertain. V was cut by 8 bases and J by 0 bases, with 14 bases left in between. CDR3 length: 15 residues. Germline-derived CDR1 and CDR2 are MNHNY and SVGAGI (reference sequence). This CDR3 is CASGPDSTSGNTIYF. CDR3 nucleotides: TGTGCCAGCGGACCTGATTCGACCTCTGGAAACACCATATATTTT.

A single count supports this clonotype. The junction does not match germline at one end; this may be a read error. The CDR3 reads CSVSGAGDIETRYF. In DNA form, the CDR3 reads TGCAGTGTTAGCGGGGCTGGGGACATAGAGACCCGGTACTTC. This chain joins TRBV20-1 and TRBJ2-5, with TRBD2 matching 8 bases. CDR3 length: 14 amino acids. Germline V CDR1 and CDR2: DFQATT, SNEGSKA (reference sequence).

The table lists this clonotype with a count of one. Being one base from a much bigger clone, this may be a read error. This chain connects TRBV6-1 to TRBJ2-7; 11 bases are a match to TRBD1. CDR1 is MNHNS, CDR2 SASEGT, per germline. The CDR3 consists of 14 residues. The CDR3 loop reads CVSRTGGAKDEQYF. Here the CDR3 DNA reads TGTGTCAGCAGGACAGGGGGCGCGAAGGACGAGCAGTACTTC.

In regard to this clonotype: A much bigger clone sits one base away, suggesting this may be a read error. The chain employs TRBV12-3 or TRBV12-4 and TRBJ2-3; D uncertain. Between the trimmed V and J ends, which lost 5 bases and 14 bases, there was a span of 20 bases. The CDR3 loop spans 13 amino acids. Here the CDR3 reads CASSDTRNLATYF. The CDR3 DNA is TGTGCCAGCAGTGATACGAGAAATCTGGCAACGTATTTT.

As for this clonotype: Mismatch with germline at one junction end may stem from a read error. The V and J genes are TRBV20-1 and TRBJ2-2, with TRBD2 as a possible D gene (6 bases). Per germline, CDR1 DFQATT and CDR2 SNEGSKA (reference sequence). The CDR3 consists of 14 residues. This chain's CDR3 is CSGRGTGDTGELFF. The CDR3 coding sequence is TGCAGTGGTAGAGGGACGGGAGACACCGGGGAGCTGTTTTTT.

There are many counts of this clonotype. The genes are TRBV20-1 and TRBJ2-5; D may correspond to TRBD1 or TRBD2 (5 bases each). The CDR3 length is 14 residues. The germline V gene has CDR1 DFQATT and CDR2 SNEGSKA (reference sequence). Trimming took off 1 base at V and 7 bases at J, with 16 bases between the two ends. CDR3 sequence: CSARGDQIYATQYF. For the CDR3, the DNA is TGCAGTGCTAGAGGGGACCAGATTTATGCGACCCAGTACTTC.

Concerning this clonotype itself: Germline is not matched at one junction end, which may reflect a read error. The V call is TRBV11-2, the J call TRBJ2-7, with D perhaps matching TRBD1 or TRBD2 (5 bases each). Per the germline V gene, CDR1 is SGHAT and CDR2 is FQNNGV. This CDR3 contains 14 residues. The CDR3 DNA reads as TGTGCCATCACTTGGGACCGCGGAGGATACGAACAGTACTTC. Its translation is CAITWDRGGYEQYF.

As to this clonotype: At one end, the junction sequence differs from germline, possibly due to a read error. The chain combines TRBV6-5 with TRBJ2-6, with D maybe TRBD2 (7 bases). This CDR3 is built from 16 residues. CDR1 and CDR2 (germline): MNHEY, SVGAGI. DNA for the CDR3: TGTGCCAGCAGTCTACAGGGAGGAGGGGGGGCCAACGCCCTGACTTTC. Translating gives CASSLQGGGGANALTF.

As concerns this clonotype: The junction does not match germline at one end; this may be a read error. The rearrangement joins TRBV4-3 to TRBJ2-7, with 8 bases fitting TRBD1. The CDR3 totals 14 residues. Germline loops: CDR1 LGHNA, CDR2 YSLEER. The CDR3 region has the DNA TGTGCCAGCAGCCGAGCGAGGACAGGGACGGAGCAGTACTTC. This translates into CASSRARTGTEQYF.

Regarding this clonotype: This could be a read error, since a much larger clone is one nucleotide away. The CDR3 does not close with the conserved phenylalanine or tryptophan, likely indicating a read error. The genes are TRBV6-2 or TRBV6-3 and TRBJ1-5; D may be TRBD1 (6 bases). V was trimmed by 11 bases and J by 1 base, leaving 12 bases between them. The germline CDR1 and CDR2 sequences are MNHEY and SVGEGT. This CDR3 contains 13 residues. For the CDR3, the DNA is TGTGCCGTTCGGGGGCGAAGCAATCAGCCCCAGCATCTT. This codes for CAVRGRSNQPQHL.

This clonotype showed up just once. One end of the junction is discordant with germline, which a read error may explain. The chain uses TRBV20-1 and TRBJ2-1; 8 bases line up with TRBD2. Germline loops: CDR1 DFQATT, CDR2 SNEGSKA (reference sequence). This CDR3 is 16 amino acids long. CDR3 loop: CSDRPSGLGLSNEQFF. The CDR3 DNA reads as TGCAGTGATAGACCCTCGGGACTAGGGTTATCTAATGAGCAGTTCTTC.

This clonotype was detected many times. J is TRBJ1-1 and V is TRBV18, with D tentatively TRBD1 (5 bases). The CDR3 is 14 amino acids. V dropped 2 bases and J dropped 0 bases, with 7 bases sitting between them. CDR1 is KGHSH and CDR2 is LQKENI in the germline V gene. CDR3 DNA: TGTGCCAGCTCACCAGGGGACCTGAACACTGAAGCTTTCTTT. This codes for CASSPGDLNTEAFF.

Remarks on this clonotype: This CDR3 is missing its conserved last phenylalanine or tryptophan, likely due to a read error. Because the CDR3's place on the DNA is in doubt, the DNA is left out and the CDR3 is given as listed by TCRdb. The rearrangement uses TRBV11-3 and TRBJ2-1; the table's TRBD2 call for D was not verified on the DNA. Germline CDR1 is SGHNT and CDR2 is YENEEA. Termini included, the CDR3 measures 17 amino acids. The CDR3 region is CASSLELTSGSHNELFL.

Notes on this clonotype: A single base separates this from a much larger clone, so it may be a read error. The chain uses TRBV12-3 or TRBV12-4 and TRBJ2-4; weak D call: TRBD1 (5 bases). This CDR3 spans 15 amino acids. CDR3 sequence: CTSSQGVRAKNIQYF. The CDR3 DNA is TGTACCAGCAGCCAAGGGGTCAGAGCCAAAAACATTCAGTACTTC.

The chain is built from TRBV20-1 and TRBJ2-5; D possibly corresponds to TRBD2 (7 bases). Germline V gene sequence: CDR1 DFQATT, CDR2 SNEGSKA (reference sequence). The CDR3 sequence is 13 residues long. CDR3 nucleotides: TGCGCCCTCACACGGGGGGCGGTGGAGACCCAGTACTTC. It is translated as CALTRGAVETQYF.